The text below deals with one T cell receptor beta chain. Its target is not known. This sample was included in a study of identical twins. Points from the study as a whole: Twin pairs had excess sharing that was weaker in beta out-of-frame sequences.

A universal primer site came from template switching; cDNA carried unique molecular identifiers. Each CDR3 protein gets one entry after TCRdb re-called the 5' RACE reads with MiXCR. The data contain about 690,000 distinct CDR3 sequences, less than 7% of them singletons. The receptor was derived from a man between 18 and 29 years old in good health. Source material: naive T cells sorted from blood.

CDR3 nucleotide sequence: TGTGCCATCCAGTCCGCCGCCGGGACAACCACCGGGGAGCTGTTTTTT. This translates into CAIQSAAGTTTGELFF. The rearrangement links TRBV28 to TRBJ2-2, with a possible D match to TRBD1 (6 bases). Per the germline V gene, CDR1 is MDHEN and CDR2 is SYDVKM. V was cut by 10 bases and J by 4 bases, with 22 bases left in between. This CDR3 spans 16 amino acids.